The 20 T cell receptor beta chains listed next were all sequenced from one sample in a study of blood T cell repertoires in COVID-19 (dated by TCRdb to between 2020 and 2021). Library creation used the immunoSEQ multiplex PCR assay. The table comes from immuneACCESS by way of TCRdb, which keeps in-frame sequences with V and J called. Part of the clones is missing from these tables; in studies checked, under half for an unresolved V gene and the rest for unknown reasons. This sample comprises roughly 100,000 clones, approximately 92% of them detected only once. The top ten clones comprise around 5.8% of the sample. The sequenced material came from peripheral blood. Receptors were obtained from a man in his fifties with active COVID-19.

This chain connects TRBV19 to TRBJ2-2; 7 bases line up with TRBD1. The CDR3 has 16 residues. In germline, CDR1 is LNHDA, CDR2 SQIVND (reference sequence). The V gene end was trimmed by 6 bases and the J gene end by 0 bases; junction bases not matched to a gene: 7. In nucleotides, the CDR3 is TGTGCCAGTAGCCTTAGAAGGGGGCCGAACACCGGGGAGCTGTTTTTT. Its protein product is CASSLRRGPNTGELFF.

J is TRBJ1-6 and V is TRBV28; no definite D call. Germline CDR1 is MDHEN and CDR2 is SYDVKM. Trimming took 5 bases from V and 3 from J, leaving 11 bases between them. The CDR3 sequence is 15 residues long. The CDR3 bases are TGTGCCAGCAGTCCGCGGGTGATCTATAATTCACCCCTCCACTTT. Encoded protein: CASSPRVIYNSPLHF. The full variable domain, rest sourced from reference TRBV28 and TRBJ1-6, is DVKVTQSSRYLVKRTGEKVFLECVQDMDHENMFWYRQDPGLGLRLIYFSYDVKMKEKGDIPEGYSVSREKKERFSLILESASTNQTSMYLCASSPRVIYNSPLHFGNGTRLTVT.

The chain couples TRBV5-5 to TRBJ1-5; no reliable D call. This CDR3 is 13 amino acids long. V was pared by 2 bases and J by 5 bases, with 8 bases between. CDR1 and CDR2 (germline): SGHKS, YYEKEE (reference sequence). CDR3 coding DNA: TGTGCCAGCAGCTTTGATGGCTATCAGCCCCAGCATTTT. Residues: CASSFDGYQPQHF. Filled out from reference TRBV5-5 and TRBJ1-5, the complete variable domain reads DAGVTQSPTHLIKTRGQQVTLRCSPISGHKSVSWYQQVLGQGPQFIFQYYEKEERGRGNFPDRFSARQFPNYSSELNVNALLLGDSALYLCASSFDGYQPQHFGDGTRLSIL.

The rearrangement uses TRBV6-5 and TRBJ2-7; maybe TRBD2 (6 bases). Trimming took off 7 bases at V and 6 bases at J, with 13 bases between the two ends. Germline V CDR1 and CDR2: MNHEY, SVGAGI. The CDR3 covers 12 residues. The CDR3 region is CASTSTSFEQYF. Written as DNA, the CDR3 is TGTGCCAGCACCTCTACTAGCTTCGAGCAGTACTTC.

V usage is TRBV19 and J usage is TRBJ1-1; a weak D match, TRBD1 (5 bases). This CDR3 has 15 residues. From germline, CDR1 is LNHDA and CDR2 SQIVND (reference sequence). The ends were cut back, 3 bases at V and 5 bases at J, with 16 bases in the middle. This CDR3 is CASSIWGRDRTEAFF. The CDR3 nucleotides read TGTGCCAGTAGTATCTGGGGCAGGGATCGGACTGAAGCTTTCTTT.

The chain uses TRBV30 and TRBJ2-3; 9 nucleotides agree with TRBD2. Germline V gives CDR1 GTSNPN, CDR2 SVGIG (reference sequence). V gave up 2 bases and J gave up 5 bases; unmatched junction bases: 2. The CDR3 is 13 amino acids. CDR3 sequence (DNA): TGTGCCTGGAGTATACTAGCGGGAGATACGCAGTATTTT. Translation gives CAWSILAGDTQYF.

V is TRBV11-2 and J is TRBJ2-1; D might be TRBD2 (6 bases). This CDR3 has 15 residues. The germline CDR1 and CDR2 sequences are SGHAT and FQNNGV. Trimming took off 1 base at V and 5 bases at J, with 12 bases between the two ends. CDR3 region: CASSLVGGANNEQFF. The DNA of the CDR3 is TGTGCCAGCAGCTTAGTGGGCGGGGCAAACAATGAGCAGTTCTTC.

This chain connects TRBV29-1 to TRBJ1-1; D is perhaps TRBD1 (6 bases). The CDR3 runs 14 residues. Trimming took 6 bases from V and 5 from J, leaving 19 bases between them. The germline V gene has CDR1 SQVTM and CDR2 ANQGSEA. CDR3 in DNA: TGCAGCGTAGGGACATTATTAAGGCGGACTGAAGCTTTCTTT. It yields the protein CSVGTLLRRTEAFF. The full variable domain, in which reference TRBV29-1 and TRBJ1-1 provide the parts outside the CDR3, is SAVISQKPSRDICQRGTSLTIQCQVDSQVTMMFWYRQQPGQSLTLIATANQGSEATYESGFVIDKFPISRPNLTFSTLTVSNMSPEDSSIYLCSVGTLLRRTEAFFGQGTRLTVV.

This chain connects TRBV2 to TRBJ2-2; D is unresolved. With 8 bases removed from V and 1 base from J, the gap between germline ends came to 5 bases. The CDR3 is 12 residues long. Germline CDR1 reads SNHLY; CDR2 reads FYNNEI. CDR3 protein: CASPGNTGELFF. CDR3 DNA: TGTGCCAGCCCAGGGAACACCGGGGAGCTGTTTTTT.

J is TRBJ2-7 and V is TRBV6-5; 10 bases map to TRBD1. The CDR3 spans 14 residues. CDR1 is MNHEY and CDR2 is SVGAGI in the germline V gene. Losses at the gene ends were 7 bases for V and 1 base for J; bases not matched to a gene: 4. For the CDR3, the DNA is TGTGCCAGCACCCGGACAGGGGGATCCTACGAGCAGTACTTC. This codes for CASTRTGGSYEQYF.

The V call is TRBV3-1 (or the pseudogene TRBV3-2), the J call TRBJ2-5; 15 bases align to TRBD2. Germline V gene sequence: CDR1 LGHDT, CDR2 YNNKEL (reference sequence). After removal of 6 bases from V and 5 bases from J, the junction contained 7 bases not matched to a gene. There are 16 residues in the CDR3. The CDR3, as DNA: TGTGCCAGCAGGGGACTAGCGGGAGGCCAAGGGGAGACCCAGTACTTC. Protein: CASRGLAGGQGETQYF.

The chain couples TRBV19 to TRBJ2-1; unclear D gene. Trimming stripped 6 bases from V and 0 bases from J, with 12 bases between. CDR1 LNHDA and CDR2 SQIVND come from the germline V gene (reference sequence). The CDR3 is 15 residues long. The CDR3 spells CASSSSSSSYNEQFF. The CDR3 DNA sequence: TGTGCCAGTAGCTCAAGCTCAAGCTCCTACAATGAGCAGTTCTTC.

This chain joins TRBV4-2 and TRBJ2-3; tentatively, D is TRBD2 (6 bases). CDR1 is LGHNA and CDR2 is YNFKEQ in the germline V gene. The CDR3 spans 18 residues. Trimming took off 2 bases at V and 3 bases at J, with 21 bases between the two ends. The CDR3 here is CASSQNPQRAMGTDTQYF. For the CDR3, the DNA is TGTGCCAGCAGCCAAAACCCCCAGCGGGCAATGGGGACAGATACGCAGTATTTT.

The chain employs TRBV10-3 and TRBJ1-4; possibly TRBD1 for D (6 bases). CDR3 length: 18 residues. Trimming cost V 0 bases and J 0 bases, with 14 bases left between them. Germline-derived CDR1 and CDR2 are ENHRY and SYGVKD. DNA of the CDR3: TGTGCCATCAGTGAGTCGAGGGGGACGGTCGCAACTAATGAAAAACTGTTTTTT. Its translation: CAISESRGTVATNEKLFF.

The chain recombines TRBV3-1 (or the pseudogene TRBV3-2) with TRBJ2-1; 13 bases are a match to TRBD2. Looked up from germline, CDR1 is LGHDT and CDR2 is YNNKEL (reference sequence). Trimming removed 4 bases from V and 8 bases from J; junction bases left unmatched: 5. The CDR3 is made up of 15 amino acids. The CDR3 here is CASSRGTSGIDEQFF. The CDR3 DNA is TGTGCCAGCAGCCGCGGGACTAGCGGGATTGATGAGCAGTTCTTC.

V usage is TRBV19 and J usage is TRBJ2-5; D gene uncertain. Germline V gives CDR1 LNHDA, CDR2 SQIVND (reference sequence). V was clipped by 8 bases and J by 1 base, with 14 bases between them. The CDR3 length is 14 residues. The CDR3 protein is CASARNDFQETQYF. In DNA form, the CDR3 reads TGTGCCAGTGCCCGAAACGACTTCCAAGAGACCCAGTACTTC.

This chain uses TRBV18 with TRBJ2-5, with 7 bases matching TRBD2. Germline lookup yields CDR1 KGHSH and CDR2 LQKENI. The length of the CDR3 is 15 residues. V shed 3 bases and J 3 bases; nucleotides not matched to a gene: 7. The CDR3 sequence: CASSPVASGKETQYF. CDR3 DNA sequence: TGTGCCAGCTCACCGGTGGCCAGCGGGAAAGAGACCCAGTACTTC.

J is TRBJ2-3 and V is TRBV19, with D possibly TRBD2 on 5 matching bases. The CDR3 is made up of 14 amino acids. The V gene lost 3 bases and the J gene lost 1 base, with 8 bases spanning the gap. The V gene's germline CDR1 is LNHDA and CDR2 SQIVND (reference sequence). CDR3 loop: CASSMRVGTDTQYF. The CDR3, as DNA: TGTGCCAGTAGTATGCGGGTAGGCACAGATACGCAGTATTTT.

The V call is TRBV27, the J call TRBJ2-5; tentatively, D is TRBD1 (6 bases). This CDR3 has 11 residues. CDR1 and CDR2 from the germline V gene are MNHEY and SMNVEV (reference sequence). Trimming cost V 6 bases and J 5 bases, with 7 bases left between them. As DNA, the CDR3 is TGTGCCAGCAGCCAGGGGGAGACCCAGTACTTC. Its translation: CASSQGETQYF.

This chain connects TRBV24-1 to TRBJ1-2, with D perhaps TRBD1 (6 bases). The CDR3 extends over 14 amino acids. The germline CDR1 and CDR2 sequences are KGHDR and SFDVKD. The V gene lost 6 bases and the J gene lost 7 bases, with 17 bases spanning the gap. CDR3 bases: TGTGCCACCAGTCCGGACAGCCGAATGGGTGGCTACACCTTC. Protein: CATSPDSRMGGYTF.